A selection of T cell receptor beta chains follows, all from one sample in a study of shared clonotypes between healthy human individuals. Sequencing was performed with immunoSEQ multiplex PCR; in TCRdb, only in-frame clones are kept and a portion is missing. The repertoire holds about 2.3 million clones, approximately 95% seen once, with under 0.45% in the top ten. The sequenced material came from naive CD4+ T cells from PBMCs. The receptors here all came from a man aged 18 to 30 in good health. Some clones in this sample may be carry-over from other donors' samples. Each CDR3 is given with its conserved first and last residue. A D gene is named only where the DNA matches it firmly. Expanded clones are given a class, and other clones once, few, many or no size at all.

v_gene: TRBV5-1; j_gene: TRBJ1-1; d_gene: NA; abundance: NA; CDR3nt: TGCGCCAGCAGCTACAGGGAGGTCACTGAAGCTTTCTTT; CDR3aa: CASSYREVTEAFF
v_gene: TRBV30; j_gene: TRBJ2-1; d_gene: NA; abundance: NA; CDR3nt: TGTGCCTGGAGTAGGGGGAGTCGAAATGAGCAGTTCTTC; CDR3aa: CAWSRGSRNEQFF
v_gene: TRBV4-2; j_gene: TRBJ2-3; d_gene: NA; abundance: once; CDR3nt: TGTGCCAGCAGCCCCCGCGGCAGGGAGGCGCAGTATTTT; CDR3aa: CASSPRGREAQYF
v_gene: TRBV5-1; j_gene: TRBJ1-4; d_gene: NA; abundance: NA; CDR3nt: TGCGCCAGCCGATCCGGGTCCCTTAATGAAAAACTGTTTTTT; CDR3aa: CASRSGSLNEKLFF
v_gene: TRBV15; j_gene: TRBJ1-4; d_gene: NA; abundance: NA; CDR3nt: TGTGCCACCAGCAGAGATCGGCAGAACGAAAAACTGTTTTTT; CDR3aa: CATSRDRQNEKLFF
v_gene: TRBV10-3; j_gene: TRBJ2-3; d_gene: TRBD1; abundance: NA; CDR3nt: TGTGCCATCGGACAGGGAACAGATACGCAGTATTTT; CDR3aa: CAIGQGTDTQYF
v_gene: TRBV10-3; j_gene: TRBJ2-7; d_gene: NA; abundance: NA; CDR3nt: TGTGCCATACGGGGGGCGAACAACGAGCAGTACTTC; CDR3aa: CAIRGANNEQYF
v_gene: TRBV2; j_gene: TRBJ1-2; d_gene: NA; abundance: once; CDR3nt: TGTGCCAGCAGTGCCCTAACAGGGAGAGATGGCTACACCTTC; CDR3aa: CASSALTGRDGYTF
v_gene: TRBV27; j_gene: TRBJ1-1; d_gene: NA; abundance: once; CDR3nt: TGTGCCAGCAGTTCACGGCCCCACGGGAGCACTGAAGCTTTCTTT; CDR3aa: CASSSRPHGSTEAFF
v_gene: TRBV28; j_gene: TRBJ1-2; d_gene: TRBD1; abundance: once; CDR3nt: TGTGCCAGCAGACCGACAGGGGCCGGCTATGGCTACACCTTC; CDR3aa: CASRPTGAGYGYTF
v_gene: TRBV2; j_gene: TRBJ2-7; d_gene: NA; abundance: once; CDR3nt: TGTGCCAGCAGACCCGGGGCAGGTGGACGCCTTTCCTACGAGCAGTACTTC; CDR3aa: CASRPGAGGRLSYEQYF
v_gene: TRBV9; j_gene: TRBJ2-7; d_gene: NA; abundance: NA; CDR3nt: TGTGCCAGCGGCGGGGCTAGGACGGTTAGCGAGCAGTACTTC; CDR3aa: CASGGARTVSEQYF
v_gene: TRBV25-1; j_gene: TRBJ1-4; d_gene: NA; abundance: NA; CDR3nt: TGTGCCAGCAGTGAATCCGGCAGGGGACGGGATAATGAAAAACTGTTTTTT; CDR3aa: CASSESGRGRDNEKLFF
v_gene: TRBV2; j_gene: TRBJ2-7; d_gene: NA; abundance: NA; CDR3nt: TGTGCCAGCAGTGAGACAGGTGGGGCAACCTACGAGCAGTACTTC; CDR3aa: CASSETGGATYEQYF
v_gene: TRBV4-3; j_gene: TRBJ2-3; d_gene: TRBD2; abundance: NA; CDR3nt: TGCGCCAGCAGCCAATTTCCAACCTCGACTAGCGGGCTCACAGATACGCAGTATTTT; CDR3aa: CASSQFPTSTSGLTDTQYF
v_gene: TRBV11-2; j_gene: TRBJ2-2; d_gene: TRBD1; abundance: NA; CDR3nt: TGTGCCAGCAGCTTAGGAATCGGACAGGGGGCTAGTACCGGGGAGCTGTTTTTT; CDR3aa: CASSLGIGQGASTGELFF
v_gene: TRBV28; j_gene: TRBJ2-3; d_gene: TRBD2; abundance: NA; CDR3nt: TGTGCCAGCAGTACCTTGGGGGGAGGGCCAGATACGCAGTATTTT; CDR3aa: CASSTLGGGPDTQYF
v_gene: TRBV27; j_gene: TRBJ2-3; d_gene: NA; abundance: NA; CDR3nt: TGTGCCAGCAGTCCAGGGGGAGGAGATACGCAGTATTTT; CDR3aa: CASSPGGGDTQYF
v_gene: TRBV7-9; j_gene: TRBJ2-1; d_gene: NA; abundance: once; CDR3nt: TGTGCCAGCAGCGTCGGACAGTTGGGGGGTGAGCAGTTCTTC; CDR3aa: CASSVGQLGGEQFF
v_gene: TRBV27; j_gene: TRBJ1-5; d_gene: NA; abundance: NA; CDR3nt: TGTGCCAGCAGTCCGTCATCATGGGGGGGTACGAGCAATCAGCCCCAGCATTTT; CDR3aa: CASSPSSWGGTSNQPQHF
v_gene: TRBV28; j_gene: TRBJ2-3; d_gene: NA; abundance: NA; CDR3nt: TGTGCCACCAAACAGGGAACTAGCACAGATACGCAGTATTTT; CDR3aa: CATKQGTSTDTQYF
v_gene: TRBV18; j_gene: TRBJ2-5; d_gene: NA; abundance: NA; CDR3nt: TGTGCCAGCTCACCGAGCGGGGAGACCCAGTACTTC; CDR3aa: CASSPSGETQYF
v_gene: TRBV5-1; j_gene: TRBJ2-5; d_gene: NA; abundance: NA; CDR3nt: TGCGCCAGCAGCTTCGGCGTGGGGGAGACCCAGTACTTC; CDR3aa: CASSFGVGETQYF
v_gene: TRBV11-3; j_gene: TRBJ1-2; d_gene: NA; abundance: NA; CDR3nt: TGTGCCAGCAGCTTAGTTCCCCCCTCCCCGGGGCTCTATGGCTACACCTTC; CDR3aa: CASSLVPPSPGLYGYTF
v_gene: TRBV9; j_gene: TRBJ1-1; d_gene: NA; abundance: NA; CDR3nt: TGTGCCAGCAGCGTAGGACTCGGGGAGGAGGACACTGAAGCTTTCTTT; CDR3aa: CASSVGLGEEDTEAFF
v_gene: TRBV6-6; j_gene: TRBJ1-3; d_gene: NA; abundance: NA; CDR3nt: TGTGCCAGCAGTTCAATGGGGAGCTCTGGAAACACCATATATTTT; CDR3aa: CASSSMGSSGNTIYF
v_gene: TRBV9; j_gene: TRBJ2-5; d_gene: TRBD2; abundance: NA; CDR3nt: TGTGCCAGCAGCGTAGACGATGTGAGAGCGGGAGGGCGTGAGACCCAGTACTTC; CDR3aa: CASSVDDVRAGGRETQYF
v_gene: TRBV5-1; j_gene: TRBJ1-5; d_gene: NA; abundance: NA; CDR3nt: TGCGCCAGCAGCTTGGGACAGTCGGGTAGCAATCAGCCCCAGCATTTT; CDR3aa: CASSLGQSGSNQPQHF
v_gene: TRBV30; j_gene: TRBJ1-1; d_gene: NA; abundance: few; CDR3nt: TGTGCCTGGAGTAAGGGCAGCAACATGAACACTGAAGCTTTCTTT; CDR3aa: CAWSKGSNMNTEAFF
v_gene: TRBV27; j_gene: TRBJ2-1; d_gene: TRBD2; abundance: NA; CDR3nt: TGTGCCAGCAGCTTTTCCGGGACTAGCTCCTACAATGAGCAGTTCTTC; CDR3aa: CASSFSGTSSYNEQFF
v_gene: TRBV4-2; j_gene: TRBJ1-1; d_gene: NA; abundance: few; CDR3nt: TGTGCCAGCAGCCAAGTCTCGAGACTGTTGAACACTGAAGCTTTCTTT; CDR3aa: CASSQVSRLLNTEAFF
v_gene: TRBV11-2; j_gene: TRBJ2-5; d_gene: NA; abundance: NA; CDR3nt: TGTGCCAGCAGTTCTAGGCAGGGGATGAGGATGCAAGAGACCCAGTACTTC; CDR3aa: CASSSRQGMRMQETQYF
v_gene: TRBV7-2; j_gene: TRBJ2-5; d_gene: NA; abundance: NA; CDR3nt: TGTGCCAGCAGCTTAGCGGTCCAAGAGACCCAGTACTTC; CDR3aa: CASSLAVQETQYF
v_gene: TRBV1; j_gene: TRBJ2-7; d_gene: NA; abundance: NA; CDR3nt: TGCACCAGCAGCCAAGCGCCCTCAACGTTTAAAGAGCAGTACTTC; CDR3aa: CTSSQAPSTFKEQYF
v_gene: TRBV6-5; j_gene: TRBJ1-2; d_gene: NA; abundance: NA; CDR3nt: TGTGCCAGCAGTTACAGAACGGGTGGCTACACCTTC; CDR3aa: CASSYRTGGYTF
v_gene: TRBV5-1; j_gene: TRBJ2-2; d_gene: TRBD2; abundance: NA; CDR3nt: TGCGCCACCCATAGCGGGAGCCAGACCGGGGAGCTGTTTTTT; CDR3aa: CATHSGSQTGELFF
v_gene: TRBV7-2; j_gene: TRBJ1-1; d_gene: NA; abundance: NA; CDR3nt: TGTGCCAGCAGCACTCCCCCGGGGGAAGCTTTCTTT; CDR3aa: CASSTPPGEAFF
v_gene: TRBV28; j_gene: TRBJ2-3; d_gene: NA; abundance: NA; CDR3nt: TGTGCCAGCAGTCCGGGACAAAGCACAGATACGCAGTATTTT; CDR3aa: CASSPGQSTDTQYF
v_gene: TRBV6-5; j_gene: TRBJ1-2; d_gene: NA; abundance: NA; CDR3nt: TGTGCCAGCAGTCTAAACAGGGAGGGTGGCTATGGCTACACCTTC; CDR3aa: CASSLNREGGYGYTF
v_gene: TRBV5-1; j_gene: TRBJ2-1; d_gene: NA; abundance: NA; CDR3nt: TGCGCCAGCAGCTTGGCCGCGGCGGGGCCCCCCTACAATGAGCAGTTCTTC; CDR3aa: CASSLAAAGPPYNEQFF
v_gene: TRBV11-2; j_gene: TRBJ2-2; d_gene: TRBD2; abundance: NA; CDR3nt: TGTGCCAGCAGCCCCGCTAGCGGGAGAGGCGCCGGGGAGCTGTTTTTT; CDR3aa: CASSPASGRGAGELFF
v_gene: TRBV7-3; j_gene: TRBJ2-3; d_gene: NA; abundance: NA; CDR3nt: TGTGCCAGCAGTTCCCAGAGTTCAGATACGCAGTATTTT; CDR3aa: CASSSQSSDTQYF
v_gene: TRBV5-1; j_gene: TRBJ2-2; d_gene: TRBD1; abundance: NA; CDR3nt: TGCGCCAGCAGCTGGATTTCCGGGACAGGTCACACCGGGGAGCTGTTTTTT; CDR3aa: CASSWISGTGHTGELFF
v_gene: TRBV5-1; j_gene: TRBJ1-1; d_gene: TRBD1; abundance: NA; CDR3nt: TGCGCCAGCAGCCCGCGAGGGGACAGAGTCACTGAAGCTTTCTTT; CDR3aa: CASSPRGDRVTEAFF
v_gene: TRBV6-1; j_gene: TRBJ2-5; d_gene: TRBD2; abundance: NA; CDR3nt: TGTGCCAGCAGTGACCCGCGTGGGGGGGGTGAGACCCAGTACTTC; CDR3aa: CASSDPRGGGETQYF
v_gene: TRBV27; j_gene: TRBJ2-3; d_gene: NA; abundance: NA; CDR3nt: TGTGCCAGCAGTTACGGAGCCAGCACAGATACGCAGTATTTT; CDR3aa: CASSYGASTDTQYF
v_gene: TRBV9; j_gene: TRBJ2-7; d_gene: NA; abundance: NA; CDR3nt: TGTGCCAGCAGCGTTGGGGGTCCCTACGAGCAGTACTTC; CDR3aa: CASSVGGPYEQYF
v_gene: TRBV5-1; j_gene: TRBJ2-1; d_gene: TRBD2; abundance: NA; CDR3nt: TGCGCCAGCAGCTTGGCCTTAGCGGGTATCAATGAGCAGTTCTTC; CDR3aa: CASSLALAGINEQFF
v_gene: TRBV19; j_gene: TRBJ2-7; d_gene: TRBD1; abundance: NA; CDR3nt: TGTGCCAGTAGTAGACGAAGGCAGGGGGCGCGCCACGAGCAGTACTTC; CDR3aa: CASSRRRQGARHEQYF
v_gene: TRBV11-2; j_gene: TRBJ1-2; d_gene: NA; abundance: NA; CDR3nt: TGTGCCAGCAGCTTAGACCGACGGGGTCTCTACACCTTC; CDR3aa: CASSLDRRGLYTF